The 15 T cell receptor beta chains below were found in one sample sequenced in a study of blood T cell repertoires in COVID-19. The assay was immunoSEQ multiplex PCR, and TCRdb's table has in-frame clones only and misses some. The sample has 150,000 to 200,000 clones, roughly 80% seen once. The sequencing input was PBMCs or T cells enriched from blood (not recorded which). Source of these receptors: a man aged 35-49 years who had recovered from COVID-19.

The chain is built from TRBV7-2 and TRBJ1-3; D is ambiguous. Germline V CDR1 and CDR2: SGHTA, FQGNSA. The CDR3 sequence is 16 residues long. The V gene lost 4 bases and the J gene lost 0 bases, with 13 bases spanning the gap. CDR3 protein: CASSSTFLSSGNTIYF. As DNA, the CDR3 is TGTGCCAGCAGCTCCACATTCCTCTCCTCTGGAAACACCATATATTTT.

The CDR3 DNA reads as TGTGCCAGTAGTCCCCGGACTAGCGGGGCCACAGATACGCAGTATTTT. It is translated as CASSPRTSGATDTQYF. V is TRBV19 and J is TRBJ2-3; 12 bases are a match to TRBD2. Trimming at V came to 5 bases and at J to 2 bases, leaving 5 bases not matched to a gene. The CDR3 is 16 amino acids. Germline CDR1 and CDR2: LNHDA and SQIVND (reference sequence).

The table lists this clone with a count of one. This CDR3 reads CASSFYSGTEYPEQYF. CDR3 DNA sequence: TGTGCCAGCAGTTTTTATTCGGGGACAGAGTATCCCGAGCAGTACTTC. This chain joins TRBV28 and TRBJ2-7, with 7 bases aligning to TRBD1. From germline, CDR1 is MDHEN and CDR2 SYDVKM. The trim removed 3 bases at V and 6 bases at J, leaving 14 bases unmatched. The CDR3 extends over 16 amino acids.

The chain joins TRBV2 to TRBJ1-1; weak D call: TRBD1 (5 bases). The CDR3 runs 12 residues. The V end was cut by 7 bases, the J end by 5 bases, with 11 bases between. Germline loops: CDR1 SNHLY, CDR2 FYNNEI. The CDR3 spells CASTRGGTEAFF. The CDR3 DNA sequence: TGTGCCAGCACCCGGGGGGGTACTGAAGCTTTCTTT.

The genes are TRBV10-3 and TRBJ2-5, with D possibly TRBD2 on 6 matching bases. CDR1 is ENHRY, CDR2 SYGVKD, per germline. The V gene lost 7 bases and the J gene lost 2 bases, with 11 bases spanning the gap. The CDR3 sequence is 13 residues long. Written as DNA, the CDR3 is TGTGCCATCACCGCTAGCGCTCAAGAGACCCAGTACTTC. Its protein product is CAITASAQETQYF.

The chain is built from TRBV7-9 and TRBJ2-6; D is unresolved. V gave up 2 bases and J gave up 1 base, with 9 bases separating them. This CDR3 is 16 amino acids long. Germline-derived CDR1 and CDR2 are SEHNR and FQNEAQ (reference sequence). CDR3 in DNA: TGTGCCAGCAGCTTATACCCTAGTTCTGGGGCCAACGTCCTGACTTTC. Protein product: CASSLYPSSGANVLTF.

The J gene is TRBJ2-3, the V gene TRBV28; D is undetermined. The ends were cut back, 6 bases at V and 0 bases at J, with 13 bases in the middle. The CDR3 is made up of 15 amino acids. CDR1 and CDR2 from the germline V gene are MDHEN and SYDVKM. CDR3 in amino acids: CASRTLAASTDTQYF. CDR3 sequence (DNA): TGTGCCAGCAGGACTTTAGCCGCTAGCACAGATACGCAGTATTTT.

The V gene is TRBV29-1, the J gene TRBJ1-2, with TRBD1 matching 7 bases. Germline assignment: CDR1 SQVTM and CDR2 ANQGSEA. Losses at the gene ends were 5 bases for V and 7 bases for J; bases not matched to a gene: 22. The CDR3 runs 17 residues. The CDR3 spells CSVNDRVGYPPLGGYTF. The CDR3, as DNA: TGCAGCGTTAATGACAGGGTTGGTTACCCCCCTTTGGGTGGCTACACCTTC.

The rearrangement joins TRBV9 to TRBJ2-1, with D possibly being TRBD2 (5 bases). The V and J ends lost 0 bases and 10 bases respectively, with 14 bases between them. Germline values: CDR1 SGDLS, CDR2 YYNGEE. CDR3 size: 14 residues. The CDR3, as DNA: TGTGCCAGCAGCGTAGTGGTAAGGGCTAGCGAGCAGTTCTTC. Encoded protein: CASSVVVRASEQFF.

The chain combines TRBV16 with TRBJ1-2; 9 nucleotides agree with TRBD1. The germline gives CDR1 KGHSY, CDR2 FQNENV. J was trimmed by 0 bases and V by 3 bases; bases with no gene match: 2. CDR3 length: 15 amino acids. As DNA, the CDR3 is TGTGCCAGCAGCCAGGGACAGGGACCTAACTATGGCTACACCTTC. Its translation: CASSQGQGPNYGYTF. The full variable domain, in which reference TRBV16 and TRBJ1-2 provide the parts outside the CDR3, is GEEVAQTPKHLVRGEGQKAKLYCAPIKGHSYVFWYQQVLKNEFKFLISFQNENVFDETGMPKERFSAKCLPNSPCSLEIQATKLEDSAVYFCASSQGQGPNYGYTFGSGTRLTVV.

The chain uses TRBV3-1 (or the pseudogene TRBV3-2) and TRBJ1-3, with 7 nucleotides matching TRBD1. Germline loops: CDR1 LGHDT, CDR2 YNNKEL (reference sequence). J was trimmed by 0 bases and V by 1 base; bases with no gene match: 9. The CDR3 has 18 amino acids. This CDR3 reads CASSQGPVRGSSGNTIYF. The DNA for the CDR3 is TGTGCCAGCAGCCAAGGACCCGTCAGGGGGAGCTCTGGAAACACCATATATTTT.

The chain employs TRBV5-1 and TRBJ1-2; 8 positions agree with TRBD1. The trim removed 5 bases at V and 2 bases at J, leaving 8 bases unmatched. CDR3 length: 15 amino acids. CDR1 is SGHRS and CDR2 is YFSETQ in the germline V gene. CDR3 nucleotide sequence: TGCGCCAGCAGGCCAGCCTACAGGGGGAACTATGGCTACACCTTC. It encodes CASRPAYRGNYGYTF.

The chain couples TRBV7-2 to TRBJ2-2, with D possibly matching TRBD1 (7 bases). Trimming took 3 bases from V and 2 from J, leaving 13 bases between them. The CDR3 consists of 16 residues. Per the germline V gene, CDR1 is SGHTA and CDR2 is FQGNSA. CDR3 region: CASSFVRGDNTGELFF. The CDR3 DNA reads TGTGCCAGCAGCTTCGTCAGGGGGGACAACACCGGGGAGCTGTTTTTT.

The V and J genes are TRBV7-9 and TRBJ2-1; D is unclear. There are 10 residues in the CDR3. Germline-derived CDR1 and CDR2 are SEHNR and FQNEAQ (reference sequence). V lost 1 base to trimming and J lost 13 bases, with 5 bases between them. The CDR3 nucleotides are TGTGCCAGCAGCTTAGTAGTTCAGTTCTTC. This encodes CASSLVVQFF.

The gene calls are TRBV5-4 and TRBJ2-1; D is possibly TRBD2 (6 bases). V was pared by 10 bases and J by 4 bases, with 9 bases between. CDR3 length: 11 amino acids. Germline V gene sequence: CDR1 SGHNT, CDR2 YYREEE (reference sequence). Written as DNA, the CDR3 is TGTGCCTTTAGCGGTTACAATGAGCAGTTCTTC. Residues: CAFSGYNEQFF.